The next 20 T cell receptor beta chains were all read from a single sample in a study of cytomegalovirus exposure and HLA in healthy donors. The PCR made use of 60 Vbeta and 13 Jbeta primers. Assay: immunoSEQ multiplex PCR; the TCRdb copy retains only in-frame clones and omits some. The sample consists of around 150,000 clones, around two thirds of them appearing once. Sequenced: PBMCs. Receptor source: a man between 45 and 60 years old in good health and CMV-seronegative.

This clone was observed a few times. The V call is TRBV29-1, the J call TRBJ1-5; possibly TRBD1 for D (6 bases). V lost 6 bases to trimming and J lost 4 bases, with 10 bases between them. Germline V gene sequence: CDR1 SQVTM, CDR2 ANQGSEA. This CDR3 has 12 amino acids. CDR3 DNA: TGCAGCGTCCGGGACACAAATCAGCCCCAGCATTTT. As protein: CSVRDTNQPQHF.

This chain uses TRBV27 with TRBJ1-2; 7 bases are shared with TRBD1. Germline trimming cut 2 bases from V and 5 bases from J; bases unmatched to any gene: 2. The CDR3 runs 13 residues. Per germline, CDR1 MNHEY and CDR2 SMNVEV (reference sequence). The chain's CDR3 is CASSLRDSYGYTF. The CDR3 coding sequence is TGTGCCAGCAGTTTAAGGGACAGTTATGGCTACACCTTC.

The gene calls are TRBV19 and TRBJ1-2; 9 positions agree with TRBD1. The germline CDR1 and CDR2 sequences are LNHDA and SQIVND (reference sequence). V dropped 1 base and J dropped 3; count of bases not matched to a gene: 3. The CDR3 contains 15 residues. The CDR3 protein is CASSIGRTGDYGYTF. CDR3 DNA: TGTGCCAGTAGTATAGGTCGGACAGGGGACTATGGCTACACCTTC.

This chain connects TRBV18 to TRBJ1-2, with TRBD1 as a possible D gene (6 bases). CDR3 size: 14 residues. Between the trimmed V and J ends, which lost 6 bases and 4 bases, there was a span of 15 bases. Germline-derived CDR1 and CDR2 are KGHSH and LQKENI. Written as DNA, the CDR3 is TGTGCCAGCTCCCCTGGGGGCAGGCTCTATGGCTACACCTTC. It translates to CASSPGGRLYGYTF.

The rearrangement uses TRBV7-9 and TRBJ1-2, with TRBD1 matching 8 bases. This CDR3 is 15 amino acids long. Germline assignment: CDR1 SEHNR and CDR2 FQNEAQ (reference sequence). The ends lost 4 bases at V and 3 bases at J; junction bases unmatched: 7. CDR3 nucleotide sequence: TGTGCCAGCAGCTATGAAGGGACAGGTTACTATGGCTACACCTTC. This gives the protein CASSYEGTGYYGYTF.

This chain uses TRBV10-3 with TRBJ2-1, with TRBD2 identical over 7 bases. J lost 1 base, V lost 8 bases, and 5 bases had no gene match. The germline gives CDR1 ENHRY, CDR2 SYGVKD. The CDR3 length is 14 residues. The CDR3, as DNA: TGTGCCATCGGTACGGGGGGTTCCTACAATGAGCAGTTCTTC. Its translation is CAIGTGGSYNEQFF.

This rearrangement joins TRBV20-1 to TRBJ2-1; the match to TRBD2 covers 7 bases. This CDR3 has 11 amino acids. Germline CDR1 is DFQATT and CDR2 is SNEGSKA (reference sequence). V shed 5 bases and J 8 bases; nucleotides not matched to a gene: 3. CDR3 nucleotides: TGCAGTGCTGCCCTAGCGGATGAGCAGTTCTTC. The encoded protein is CSAALADEQFF.

V gene TRBV4-3 combines with J gene TRBJ2-1; 7 bases match TRBD2. CDR1 and CDR2 from the germline V gene are LGHNA and YSLEER. Losses at the gene ends were 0 bases for V and 4 bases for J; bases not matched to a gene: 6. The CDR3 is 16 amino acids. The CDR3: CASSQDWRGSYNEQFF. The CDR3 bases are TGCGCCAGCAGCCAAGATTGGCGGGGGTCTTACAATGAGCAGTTCTTC.

Remarks on this clone: The sample holds other DNA sequences that translate to the same CDR3. The V call is TRBV5-5, the J call TRBJ1-2; possible D gene TRBD1, 6 bases. CDR1 and CDR2 from the germline V gene are SGHKS and YYEKEE (reference sequence). V was trimmed by 0 bases and J by 3 bases, leaving 9 bases between them. The CDR3 totals 14 residues. This CDR3 reads CASSLGQVDYGYTF. The CDR3 DNA reads TGTGCCAGCAGCTTGGGACAGGTCGACTATGGCTACACCTTC.

This clone was seen only once. The V and J genes are TRBV28 and TRBJ1-6, with D perhaps TRBD1 (6 bases). CDR1 is MDHEN, CDR2 SYDVKM, per germline. Trimming removed 3 bases at V and 6 bases at J, with 12 bases between. CDR3 length: 15 residues. Here the CDR3 reads CASSLAYRANSPLHF. The CDR3, as DNA: TGTGCCAGCAGTTTGGCGTACAGGGCTAATTCACCCCTCCACTTT.

V gene TRBV5-1 combines with J gene TRBJ1-2; D gene unclear. Between the trimmed V and J ends, which lost 3 bases and 5 bases, there was a span of 17 bases. CDR1 SGHRS and CDR2 YFSETQ come from the germline V gene. CDR3 length equals 15 residues. The CDR3 region is CASSWEGDPSYGYTF. The CDR3 DNA follows: TGCGCCAGCAGCTGGGAGGGTGACCCTTCTTATGGCTACACCTTC.

In its sample, this clone was seen a few times. The chain carries TRBV5-6 and TRBJ2-7; maybe TRBD1 (5 bases). Trimming took 5 bases from V and 6 from J, leaving 12 bases between them. Germline CDR1 SGHDT, CDR2 YYEEEE. The CDR3 sequence is 12 residues long. The DNA for the CDR3 is TGTGCCAGCAGAACCTCAGGGCGCGAGCAGTACTTC. It specifies CASRTSGREQYF.

The count of this clone is one. This chain links TRBV29-1 with TRBJ1-1, with 8 nucleotides matching TRBD1. This CDR3 contains 14 residues. CDR1 is SQVTM, CDR2 ANQGSEA, per germline. J gave up 2 bases and V 6 bases, and 8 bases lay outside the gene matches. The DNA of the CDR3 is TGCAGCGTGGTCCCGGACAGGGTTAACACTGAAGCTTTCTTT. Protein: CSVVPDRVNTEAFF.

The V and J genes are TRBV14 and TRBJ1-6, with D unresolved. The CDR3 is 16 residues long. The V end was cut by 1 base, the J end by 8 bases, with 15 bases between. Per the germline V gene, CDR1 is SGHDN and CDR2 is FVKESK. CDR3 in DNA: TGTGCCAGCAGCCAAGGGCGATACGGGTTATATTCACCCCTCCACTTT. Encoded protein: CASSQGRYGLYSPLHF.

The rearrangement uses TRBV18 and TRBJ1-3, with 10 bases that match TRBD1. V shed 3 bases and J 7 bases; nucleotides not matched to a gene: 3. Per the germline V gene, CDR1 is KGHSH and CDR2 is LQKENI. The CDR3 covers 14 residues. CDR3 DNA sequence: TGTGCCAGCTCACCTTCGGGACAGGGGAACACCATATATTTT. Its translation: CASSPSGQGNTIYF.

The chain combines TRBV5-3 with TRBJ1-6; TRBD1 might be the D (6 bases). TRBV5-3 is flagged as an ORF with uncertain function. V shed 1 base and J shed 2 bases, with 10 bases lying between them. This CDR3 is built from 16 residues. CDR3 in amino acids: CARSLCGTTYNSPLHF. CDR3 in DNA: TGTGCCAGAAGCTTGTGTGGGACAACCTATAATTCACCCCTCCACTTT.

The rearrangement joins TRBV25-1 to TRBJ1-1, with a possible D match to TRBD1 (5 bases). V lost 4 bases to trimming and J lost 6 bases, with 9 bases between them. The germline V gene encodes CDR1 MGHDK and CDR2 SYGVNS. The CDR3 length is 12 residues. CDR3 coding DNA: TGTGCCAGCAGTGGACAGATCGCTGAAGCTTTCTTT. It codes for CASSGQIAEAFF.

There are a few counts of this clone. This chain joins TRBV10-3 and TRBJ2-5, with 9 bases lining up with TRBD2. Trimming removed 5 bases from V and 1 base from J; junction bases left unmatched: 2. Germline-derived CDR1 and CDR2 are ENHRY and SYGVKD. The CDR3 contains 14 residues. The CDR3 DNA is TGTGCCATCAGTTCAGCGGGGGGCCAAGAGACCCAGTACTTC. It codes for CAISSAGGQETQYF.

The chain is built from TRBV7-9 and TRBJ2-5; perhaps TRBD1 as D (5 bases). CDR1 and CDR2 from the germline V gene are SEHNR and FQNEAQ (reference sequence). V was pared by 3 bases and J by 5 bases, with 10 bases between. This CDR3 is built from 13 residues. The CDR3 DNA follows: TGTGCCAGCAGCTTTTGGGGCGAGGAGACCCAGTACTTC. Its translation is CASSFWGEETQYF.

The chain is built from TRBV28 and TRBJ1-5; tentative D call: TRBD1 (5 bases). Trimming took off 8 bases at V and 4 bases at J, with 12 bases between the two ends. The CDR3 length is 13 residues. CDR1 MDHEN and CDR2 SYDVKM come from the germline V gene. In DNA form, the CDR3 reads TGTGCCAGCCATCGGCAGGGTAATCAGCCCCAGCATTTT. Translating it yields CASHRQGNQPQHF.